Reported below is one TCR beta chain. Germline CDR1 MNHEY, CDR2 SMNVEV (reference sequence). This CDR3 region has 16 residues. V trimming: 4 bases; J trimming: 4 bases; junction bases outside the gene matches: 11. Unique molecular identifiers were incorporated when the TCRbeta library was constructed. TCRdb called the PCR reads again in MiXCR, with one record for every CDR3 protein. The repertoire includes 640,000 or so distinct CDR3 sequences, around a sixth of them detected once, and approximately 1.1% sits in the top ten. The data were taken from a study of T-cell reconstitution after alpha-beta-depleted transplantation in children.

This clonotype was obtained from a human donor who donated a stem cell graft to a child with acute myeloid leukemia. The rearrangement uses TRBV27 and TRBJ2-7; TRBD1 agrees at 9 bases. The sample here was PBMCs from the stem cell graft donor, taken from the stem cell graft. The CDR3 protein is CASSSTWTGEWYEQYF. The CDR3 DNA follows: TGTGCCAGCAGTTCCACATGGACAGGGGAATGGTACGAGCAGTACTTC.